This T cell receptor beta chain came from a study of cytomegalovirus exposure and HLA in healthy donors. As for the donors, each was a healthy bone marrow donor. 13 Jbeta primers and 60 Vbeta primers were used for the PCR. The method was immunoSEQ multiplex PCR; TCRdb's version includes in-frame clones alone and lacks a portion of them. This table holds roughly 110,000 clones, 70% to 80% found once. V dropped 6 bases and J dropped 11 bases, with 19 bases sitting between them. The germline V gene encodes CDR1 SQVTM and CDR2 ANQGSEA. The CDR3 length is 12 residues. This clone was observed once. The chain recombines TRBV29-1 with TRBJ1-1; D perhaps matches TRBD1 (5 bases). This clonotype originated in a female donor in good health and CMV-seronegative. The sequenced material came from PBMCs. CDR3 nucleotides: TGCAGCGTGGGACTGACGGCCACAGGCGCTTTCTTT. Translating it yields CSVGLTATGAFF.